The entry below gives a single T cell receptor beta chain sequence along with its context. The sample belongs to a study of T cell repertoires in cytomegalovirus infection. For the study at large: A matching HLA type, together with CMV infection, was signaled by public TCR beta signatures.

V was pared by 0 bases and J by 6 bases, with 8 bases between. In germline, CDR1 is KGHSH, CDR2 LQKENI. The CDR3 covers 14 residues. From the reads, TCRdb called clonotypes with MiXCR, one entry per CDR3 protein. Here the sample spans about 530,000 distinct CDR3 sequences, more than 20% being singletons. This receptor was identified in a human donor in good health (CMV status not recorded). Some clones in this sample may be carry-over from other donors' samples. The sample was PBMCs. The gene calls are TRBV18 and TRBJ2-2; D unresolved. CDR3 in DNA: TGTGCCAGCTCACCACCTGTGCCGCCCGGGGAGCTGTTTTTT. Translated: CASSPPVPPGELFF.